The rows below give T cell receptor beta chains drawn from one sample of a study of shared clonotypes between healthy human individuals. The protocol was immunoSEQ multiplex PCR, while the TCRdb copy is restricted to in-frame clones and leaves out a portion. The sample holds about 640,000 clones, around 72% seen once. The sequencing input was memory CD4+ T cells sorted from blood. The receptors were sampled from a woman between 25 and 40 years old in good health. The CDR3 runs from the conserved cysteine through the conserved F or W. Fields, in order: V gene, clone size, J gene, D gene, CDR3 DNA, CDR3 protein. A D gene is named only where the DNA matches it firmly. Not every row has a clone size; where given, it reads once, few, many or a size class.

>TRBV28|-|TRBJ1-4|-
TGTGCCAGCAGTTTATGGGCCCTCCTGGGTGAAAAACTGTTTTTT
CASSLWALLGEKLFF
>TRBV2|-|TRBJ1-4|-
TGTGCCAGCAGCGCGACAGGACTCAATGAAAAACTGTTTTTT
CASSATGLNEKLFF
>TRBV29-1|-|TRBJ1-5|-
TGCAGCGTTGTAGGAGACAACAATCAGCCCCAGCATTTT
CSVVGDNNQPQHF
>TRBV6-5|few|TRBJ1-1|TRBD1
TGTGCCAGCAGTCGACCGGGACAGGGGAACACTGAAGCTTTCTTT
CASSRPGQGNTEAFF
>TRBV2|-|TRBJ2-2|-
TGTGCCAGCAGTGATGGGCGCTCGAACACCGGGGAGCTGTTTTTT
CASSDGRSNTGELFF
>TRBV5-1|-|TRBJ2-3|TRBD2
TGCGCCAGCAGCTTATCTAGCGGGAGTACAGATACGCAGTATTTT
CASSLSSGSTDTQYF
>TRBV5-1|few|TRBJ2-3|-
TGCGCCAGCAGCTTACAGGAGGCGAGCACAGATACGCAGTATTTT
CASSLQEASTDTQYF
>TRBV27|-|TRBJ2-3|-
TGTGCCAGCACCTCAGGGGATGGGACAGATACGCAGTATTTT
CASTSGDGTDTQYF
>TRBV10-1|many|TRBJ1-1|-
TGCGCCAGCAGTGAGTCTGCGGGGTCCACTGAAGCTTTCTTT
CASSESAGSTEAFF
>TRBV27|once|TRBJ2-1|-
TGTGCCAGCAGTAGAGGGTTCTCGCGCAATGAGCAGTTCTTC
CASSRGFSRNEQFF
>TRBV7-2|-|TRBJ2-7|-
TGTGCCAGCAGCTTAGGCGGCCCCAGCTCCTACGAGCAGTACTTC
CASSLGGPSSYEQYF
>TRBV28|-|TRBJ1-1|-
TGTGCCAGCAGCTCTTCTGGGGTGGGCACTGAAGCTTTCTTT
CASSSSGVGTEAFF
>TRBV5-1|-|TRBJ1-1|TRBD1
TGCGCCAGCAGCTGGCCAACAGGGGAAAACACTGAAGCTTTCTTT
CASSWPTGENTEAFF
>TRBV5-8|-|TRBJ2-2|-
TGTGCCAGCAGCCTTACGGTCGGGACGGATAACACCGGGGAGCTGTTTTTT
CASSLTVGTDNTGELFF
>TRBV14|once|TRBJ1-2|-
TGTGCCAGCAGCCAAGGGTTGGGAATAGGTGGCTACACCTTC
CASSQGLGIGGYTF
>TRBV11-2|-|TRBJ2-3|TRBD2
TGTGCCAGCAGCGCCACTAGCGGGAGACAAGATACGCAGTATTTT
CASSATSGRQDTQYF
>TRBV7-9|-|TRBJ2-5|-
TGTGCCAGCAGCTTCTCGATAAACGGGGAGACCCAGTACTTC
CASSFSINGETQYF
>TRBV5-1|-|TRBJ2-3|TRBD2
TGCGCCAGCTCCGTATGGGAGGGCGGCGCAGATACGCAGTATTTT
CASSVWEGGADTQYF
>TRBV18|-|TRBJ2-2|TRBD1
TGTGCCAGCTCACCGAGACAGGGGGCGATCACCGGGGAGCTGTTTTTT
CASSPRQGAITGELFF
>TRBV2|-|TRBJ1-1|TRBD1
TGTGCCAGCATGGCAGGGGGCTCGGGCACTGAAGCTTTCTTT
CASMAGGSGTEAFF
>TRBV19|-|TRBJ2-7|-
TGTGCCAGTAGCACCCAAACGGACGGTGAGCAGTACTTC
CASSTQTDGEQYF
>TRBV27|-|TRBJ2-7|TRBD2
TGTGCCAGCAGTTCGCTGGGACTAGCGGGGTACGAGCAGTACTTC
CASSSLGLAGYEQYF
>TRBV5-4|-|TRBJ2-3|-
TGTGCCAGCAGCACCAAGACAGGTTCAGATACGCAGTATTTT
CASSTKTGSDTQYF
>TRBV6-1|-|TRBJ1-1|-
TGTGCCAGCAGTGATTTCGGGGGCAGGAACACTGAAGCTTTCTTT
CASSDFGGRNTEAFF
>TRBV25-1|-|TRBJ2-3|-
TGTGCCAGCAGTGAATCGAGGCGGGACGGCACAGATACGCAGTATTTT
CASSESRRDGTDTQYF
>TRBV5-1|-|TRBJ2-3|TRBD2
TGCGCCAGCAGCGCCTGGACTAGCGGCACAGATACGCAGTATTTT
CASSAWTSGTDTQYF
>TRBV2|-|TRBJ2-2|-
TGTGCCAGCAGTGAATCTGGGGGAGGCACCGGGGAGCTGTTTTTT
CASSESGGGTGELFF
>TRBV28|few|TRBJ1-2|-
TGTGCCAGCAGTTTGGGTCCGGAACCAGGGTTTGGCTACACCTTC
CASSLGPEPGFGYTF
>TRBV7-6|few|TRBJ2-7|TRBD2
TGTGCCAGCAGCCCCCGGGGGGGGCAGAGCGAGCAGTACTTC
CASSPRGGQSEQYF
>TRBV13|-|TRBJ2-1|TRBD2
TGTGCCAGCAGCCGCGTAATGCGGGAGGGCCGGTATGAGCAGTTCTTC
CASSRVMREGRYEQFF
>TRBV13|-|TRBJ1-1|TRBD1
TGTGCCAGCAGCTTTGGGGACAGGGACTATTATGAAGCTTTCTTT
CASSFGDRDYYEAFF
>TRBV7-8|few|TRBJ2-5|TRBD2
TGTGCCAGCAGGAGTCGGACATCAACTAGCGGAGGTAGCAGAGGGGACGGGGCCCAGTACTTC
CASRSRTSTSGGSRGDGAQYF
>TRBV7-2|-|TRBJ2-5|-
TGTGCCAGCAGCTTAGAGGGGGGAGAGACCCAGTACTTC
CASSLEGGETQYF
>TRBV6-1|-|TRBJ2-5|-
TGTGCCAGCAGTGAGGGGCCAGGACAAGAGACCCAGTACTTC
CASSEGPGQETQYF
>TRBV28|once|TRBJ2-5|-
TGTGCCAGCAGTTTAGGGGGGACGGGGACTGGGGCCCAGTACTTC
CASSLGGTGTGAQYF
>TRBV10-3|-|TRBJ1-2|TRBD1
TGTGCCATCAGTGAGGCCGGGACAGGGGTTAACTATGGCTACACCTTC
CAISEAGTGVNYGYTF
>TRBV6-1|-|TRBJ2-7|-
TGTGCCAGCAGTGATTCGGGCAGGGTGGCCGAGCAGTACTTC
CASSDSGRVAEQYF
>TRBV2|-|TRBJ1-5|-
TGTGCCAGCAGTGATGCTGGTTTTAGCAATCAGCCCCAGCATTTT
CASSDAGFSNQPQHF
>TRBV5-1|once|TRBJ2-1|-
TGCGCCAGCAGCTTGGTTGGGGGCCCCTACAATGAGCAGTTCTTC
CASSLVGGPYNEQFF
>TRBV6-1|-|TRBJ1-3|-
TGTGCCAGCAGTGAATACAGGGTCTTCTCTGGAAACACCATATATTTT
CASSEYRVFSGNTIYF
>TRBV2|few|TRBJ2-5|-
TGTGCCAGCAGTGAAAGAAGAGAGACCCAGTACTTC
CASSERRETQYF
>TRBV19|few|TRBJ1-2|-
TGTGCCACCAAACGGGACGGATCTAACTATGGCTACACCTTC
CATKRDGSNYGYTF
>TRBV29-1|-|TRBJ2-3|-
TGCAGCGTTGAGCGGGATACAGATACGCAGTATTTT
CSVERDTDTQYF
>TRBV2|-|TRBJ2-5|-
TGTGCCAGCAGGAACCAAGAGACCCAGTACTTC
CASRNQETQYF